The rows below give T cell receptor beta chains drawn from one sample of a study of cytomegalovirus exposure and HLA in healthy donors. The repertoire was sequenced with immunoSEQ multiplex PCR; TCRdb's copy has only in-frame clones and lacks some. The repertoire consists of about 180,000 clones, with 84% occurring once and the leading ten covering under 5%. The material sequenced was PBMCs. These receptors originate from a man younger than 35 in good health and CMV-seronegative. Each CDR3 is given with its conserved first and last residue. The D gene is left open where the match is weak. Only some rows state a clone size, as once, few, many or a class for expanded clones.

CDR3aa,CDR3nt,j_gene,v_gene,abundance,d_gene,len
CASSVTGAGNTIYF,TGTGCCAGCAGCGTGACAGGGGCTGGAAACACCATATATTTT,TRBJ1-3,TRBV7-8,-,TRBD1,14
CASSFLGGGVGYTF,TGTGCCAGCAGCTTTCTGGGGGGTGGGGTTGGCTACACCTTC,TRBJ1-2,TRBV7-2,-,-,14
CASSLNYYEQYF,TGTGCCAGCAGCTTAAATTATTACGAGCAGTACTTC,TRBJ2-7,TRBV11-2,-,-,12
CASSLIGELEWDTEAFF,TGTGCCAGCAGCTTAATCGGGGAGTTAGAATGGGACACTGAAGCTTTCTTT,TRBJ1-1,TRBV7-9,-,-,17
CASSIFAVSGNQPQHF,TGTGCCAGTAGTATTTTCGCGGTGTCGGGCAATCAGCCCCAGCATTTT,TRBJ1-5,TRBV19,few,-,16
CASSSQGIGDQYF,TGTGCCAGCAGCTCACAGGGAATCGGTGACCAGTACTTC,TRBJ2-5,TRBV5-4,-,-,13
CASSLRNSFGETQYF,TGTGCCAGCAGCTTACGGAACAGCTTTGGTGAGACCCAGTACTTC,TRBJ2-5,TRBV7-6,few,-,15
CASSTGGFHEKLFF,TGTGCCAGTAGTACCGGCGGGTTTCATGAAAAACTGTTTTTT,TRBJ1-4,TRBV19,-,-,14
CASSPEGDYSNQPQHF,TGTGCCAGCAGCCCGGAGGGCGATTATAGCAATCAGCCCCAGCATTTT,TRBJ1-5,TRBV9,-,-,16
CASSSGTGGYEQYF,TGTGCCAGTAGTAGCGGGACAGGGGGCTACGAGCAGTACTTC,TRBJ2-7,TRBV19,few,TRBD1,14
CASSGGQGLGETQYF,TGTGCCAGCAGCGGGGGACAGGGGTTGGGAGAGACCCAGTACTTC,TRBJ2-5,TRBV9,-,TRBD1,15
CASSGQAYGNQPQHF,TGTGCCAGTAGTGGGCAGGCCTACGGCAATCAGCCCCAGCATTTT,TRBJ1-5,TRBV19,-,-,15
CASSASGTDTYEQYF,TGTGCCAGCAGTGCGTCCGGGACAGACACTTACGAGCAGTACTTC,TRBJ2-7,TRBV6-5,-,TRBD1,15
CASSPRTSGSLGETQYF,TGTGCCAGCAGCCCAAGGACTAGCGGAAGCTTGGGGGAGACCCAGTACTTC,TRBJ2-5,TRBV5-4,-,TRBD2,17
CASSLVGGEPQHF,TGTGCCAGCAGCTTGGTAGGAGGGGAGCCCCAGCATTTT,TRBJ1-5,TRBV7-3,-,-,13
CAWSLSSSTDTQYF,TGTGCCTGGAGTTTATCAAGTAGTACAGATACGCAGTATTTT,TRBJ2-3,TRBV30,-,-,14
CASSPGTGNNEQFF,TGTGCCAGTAGTCCCGGGACAGGGAACAATGAGCAGTTCTTC,TRBJ2-1,TRBV19,-,TRBD1,14
CASSVPGIAYEQYF,TGTGCCAGCAGTGTACCGGGAATAGCCTACGAGCAGTACTTC,TRBJ2-7,TRBV28,-,-,14
CASSQMLDRGISGANVLTF,TGCGCCAGCAGCCAAATGTTGGACAGGGGAATCTCTGGGGCCAACGTCCTGACTTTC,TRBJ2-6,TRBV4-1,many,TRBD1,19
CASSLGDREGDTQYF,TGTGCCAGCAGCTTAGGGGACAGGGAAGGAGATACGCAGTATTTT,TRBJ2-3,TRBV7-6,-,TRBD1,15